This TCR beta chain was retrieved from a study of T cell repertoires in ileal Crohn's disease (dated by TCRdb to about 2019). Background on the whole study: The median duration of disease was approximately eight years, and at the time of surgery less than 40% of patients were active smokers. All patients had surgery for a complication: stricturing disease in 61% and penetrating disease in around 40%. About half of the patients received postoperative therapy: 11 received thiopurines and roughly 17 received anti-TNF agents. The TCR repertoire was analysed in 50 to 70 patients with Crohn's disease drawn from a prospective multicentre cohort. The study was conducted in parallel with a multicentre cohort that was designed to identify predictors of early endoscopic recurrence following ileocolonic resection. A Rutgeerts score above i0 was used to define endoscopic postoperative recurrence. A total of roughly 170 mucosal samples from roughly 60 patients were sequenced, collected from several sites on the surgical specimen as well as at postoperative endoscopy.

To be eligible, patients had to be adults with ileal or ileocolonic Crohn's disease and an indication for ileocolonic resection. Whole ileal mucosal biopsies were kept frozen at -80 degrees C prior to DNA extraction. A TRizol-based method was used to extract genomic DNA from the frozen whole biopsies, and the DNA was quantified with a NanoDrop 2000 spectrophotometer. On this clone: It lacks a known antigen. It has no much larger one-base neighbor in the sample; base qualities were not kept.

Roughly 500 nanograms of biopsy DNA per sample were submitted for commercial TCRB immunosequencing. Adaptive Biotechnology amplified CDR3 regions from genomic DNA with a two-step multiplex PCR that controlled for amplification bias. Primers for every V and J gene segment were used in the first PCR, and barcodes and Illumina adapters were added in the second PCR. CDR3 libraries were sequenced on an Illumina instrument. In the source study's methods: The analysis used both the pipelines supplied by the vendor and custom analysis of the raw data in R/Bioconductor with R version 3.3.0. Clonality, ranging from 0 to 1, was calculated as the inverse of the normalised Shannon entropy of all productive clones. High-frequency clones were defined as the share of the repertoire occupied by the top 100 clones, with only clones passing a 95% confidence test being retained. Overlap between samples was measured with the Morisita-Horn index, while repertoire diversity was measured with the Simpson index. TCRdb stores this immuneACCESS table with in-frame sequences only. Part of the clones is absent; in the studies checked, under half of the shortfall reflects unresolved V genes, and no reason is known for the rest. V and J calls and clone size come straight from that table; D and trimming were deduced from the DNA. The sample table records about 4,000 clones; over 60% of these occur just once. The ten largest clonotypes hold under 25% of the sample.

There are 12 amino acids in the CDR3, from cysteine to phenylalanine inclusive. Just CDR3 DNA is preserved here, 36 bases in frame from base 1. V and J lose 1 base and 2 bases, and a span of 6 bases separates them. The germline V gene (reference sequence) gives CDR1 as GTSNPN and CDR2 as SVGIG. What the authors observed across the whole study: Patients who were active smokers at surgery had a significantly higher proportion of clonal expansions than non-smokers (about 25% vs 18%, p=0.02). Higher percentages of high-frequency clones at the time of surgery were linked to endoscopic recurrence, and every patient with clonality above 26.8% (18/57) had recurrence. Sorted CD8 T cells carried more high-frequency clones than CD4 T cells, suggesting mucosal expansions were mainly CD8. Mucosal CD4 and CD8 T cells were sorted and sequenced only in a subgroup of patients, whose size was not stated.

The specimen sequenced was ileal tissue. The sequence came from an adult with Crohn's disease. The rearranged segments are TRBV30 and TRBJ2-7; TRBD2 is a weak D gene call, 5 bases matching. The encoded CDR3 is CAWSAGAYEQYF. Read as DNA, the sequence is TGTGCCTGGAGTGCCGGGGCCTACGAGCAGTACTTC.